This TCR beta chain emerged from a study of cytomegalovirus exposure and HLA in healthy donors. General observations from the study: The study found most TCR sequences rare, yet found some public TCRs in many donors.

CDR1 GTSNPN and CDR2 SVGIG come from the germline V gene (reference sequence). This CDR3 has 15 residues. Trimming took 0 bases from V and 3 from J, leaving 11 bases between them. This clone occurred a few times. The antigen remains undetermined. The PCR was carried out with 60 Vbeta primers and 13 Jbeta primers. Generated by immunoSEQ multiplex PCR, the TCRdb table keeps only in-frame clones and is missing some. There are 95,000 to 150,000 clones in the sample; 75% to 90% occur only once, and about 20% lies in the top ten. The gene calls are TRBV30 and TRBJ2-2; unclear D gene. The sequence was obtained from a man aged 18 to 29 in good health and CMV-seropositive. Specimen: PBMCs. CDR3 bases: TGTGCCTGGAGTGTACTGGGCGCAGACACCGGGGAGCTGTTTTTT. Translated: CAWSVLGADTGELFF.